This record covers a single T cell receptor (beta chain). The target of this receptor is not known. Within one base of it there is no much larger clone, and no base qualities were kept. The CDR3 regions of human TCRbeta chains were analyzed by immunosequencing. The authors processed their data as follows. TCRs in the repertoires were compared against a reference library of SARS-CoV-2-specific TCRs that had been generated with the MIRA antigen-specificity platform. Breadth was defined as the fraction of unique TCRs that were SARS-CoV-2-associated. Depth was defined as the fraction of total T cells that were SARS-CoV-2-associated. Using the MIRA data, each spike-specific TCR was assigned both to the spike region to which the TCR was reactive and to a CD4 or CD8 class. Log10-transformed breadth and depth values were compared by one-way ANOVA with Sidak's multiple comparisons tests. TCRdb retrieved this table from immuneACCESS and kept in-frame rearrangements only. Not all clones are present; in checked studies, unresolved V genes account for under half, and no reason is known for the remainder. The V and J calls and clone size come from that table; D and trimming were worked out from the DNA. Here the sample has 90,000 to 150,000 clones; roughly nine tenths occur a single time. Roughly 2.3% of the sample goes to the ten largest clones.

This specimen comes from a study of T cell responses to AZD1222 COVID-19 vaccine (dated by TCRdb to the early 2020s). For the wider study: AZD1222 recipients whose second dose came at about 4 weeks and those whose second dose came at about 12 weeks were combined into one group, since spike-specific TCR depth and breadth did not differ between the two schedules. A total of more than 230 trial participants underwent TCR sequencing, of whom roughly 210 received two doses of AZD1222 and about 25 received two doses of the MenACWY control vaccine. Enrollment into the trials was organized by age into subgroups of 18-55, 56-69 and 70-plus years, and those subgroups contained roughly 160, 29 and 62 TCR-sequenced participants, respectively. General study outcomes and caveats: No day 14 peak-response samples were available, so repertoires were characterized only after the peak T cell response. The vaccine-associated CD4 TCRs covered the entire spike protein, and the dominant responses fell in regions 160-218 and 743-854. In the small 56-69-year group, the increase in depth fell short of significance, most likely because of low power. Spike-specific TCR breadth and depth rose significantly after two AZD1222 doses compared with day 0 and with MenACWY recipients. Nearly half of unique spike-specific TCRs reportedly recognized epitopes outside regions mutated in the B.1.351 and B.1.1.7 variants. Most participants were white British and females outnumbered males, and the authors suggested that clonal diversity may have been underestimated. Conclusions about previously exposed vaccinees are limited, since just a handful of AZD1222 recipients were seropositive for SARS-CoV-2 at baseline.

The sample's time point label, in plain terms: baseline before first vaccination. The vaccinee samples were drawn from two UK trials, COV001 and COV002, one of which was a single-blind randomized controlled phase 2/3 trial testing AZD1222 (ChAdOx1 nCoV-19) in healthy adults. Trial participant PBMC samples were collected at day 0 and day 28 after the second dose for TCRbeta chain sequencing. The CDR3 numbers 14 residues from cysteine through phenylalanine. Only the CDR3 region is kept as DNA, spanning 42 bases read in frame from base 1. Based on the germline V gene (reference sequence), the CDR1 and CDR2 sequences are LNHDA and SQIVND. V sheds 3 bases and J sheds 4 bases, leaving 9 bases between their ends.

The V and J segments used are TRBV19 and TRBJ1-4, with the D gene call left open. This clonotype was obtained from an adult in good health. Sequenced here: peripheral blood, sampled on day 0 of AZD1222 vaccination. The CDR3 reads CASSMTVRNEKLFF. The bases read TGTGCCAGTAGTATGACGGTCCGTAATGAAAAACTGTTTTTT.